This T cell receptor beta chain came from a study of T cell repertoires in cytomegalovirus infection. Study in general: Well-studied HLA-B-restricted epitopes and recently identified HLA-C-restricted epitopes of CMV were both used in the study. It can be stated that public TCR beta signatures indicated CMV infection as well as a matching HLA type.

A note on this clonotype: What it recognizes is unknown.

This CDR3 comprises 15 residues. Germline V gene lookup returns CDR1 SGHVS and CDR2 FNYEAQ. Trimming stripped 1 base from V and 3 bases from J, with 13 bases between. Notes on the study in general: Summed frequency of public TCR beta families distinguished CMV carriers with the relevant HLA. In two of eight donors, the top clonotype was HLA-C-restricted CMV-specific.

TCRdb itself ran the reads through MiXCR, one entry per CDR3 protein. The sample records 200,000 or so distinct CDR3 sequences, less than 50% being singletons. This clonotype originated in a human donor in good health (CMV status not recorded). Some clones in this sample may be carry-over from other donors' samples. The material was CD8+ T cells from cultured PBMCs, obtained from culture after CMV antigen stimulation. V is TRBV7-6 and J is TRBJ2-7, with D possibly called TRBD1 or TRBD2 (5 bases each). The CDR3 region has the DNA TGTGCCAGCAGCTTAGGTGGGGACGGCAGCTACGAGCAGTACTTC. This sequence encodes CASSLGGDGSYEQYF.